The source of this T cell receptor (beta chain) is a study of shared clonotypes between healthy human individuals. General study points: When compared with the clonotypes that were shared by all four sorted-subset donors, the non-shared clonotypes turned out to have lower generation probabilities.

The table came from immunoSEQ multiplex PCR; TCRdb's copy has only in-frame clones and leaves some out. Among hundreds of thousands of clones listed, roughly 94% were seen once. Naive-designated CD8 cells lacked CD45RO, were positively enriched for CCR7, and omitted terminally differentiated effector memory CD45RA+ cells. The CDR3 sequence is 15 residues long. V was shortened by 1 base and J by 2 bases, with 12 bases between the two germline ends. Per germline, CDR1 SGHTS and CDR2 YDEGEE. Comment on this clone: Its antigen remains unidentified.

This clonotype was sampled from a man aged 25 to 45 in good health. The source material was naive CD8+ T cells sorted from blood. The J gene is TRBJ1-2, the V gene TRBV5-8; D gene uncertain. CDR3 loop: CASSLPEWANYGYTF. CDR3 DNA sequence: TGTGCCAGCAGCTTGCCTGAATGGGCGAACTATGGCTACACCTTC.